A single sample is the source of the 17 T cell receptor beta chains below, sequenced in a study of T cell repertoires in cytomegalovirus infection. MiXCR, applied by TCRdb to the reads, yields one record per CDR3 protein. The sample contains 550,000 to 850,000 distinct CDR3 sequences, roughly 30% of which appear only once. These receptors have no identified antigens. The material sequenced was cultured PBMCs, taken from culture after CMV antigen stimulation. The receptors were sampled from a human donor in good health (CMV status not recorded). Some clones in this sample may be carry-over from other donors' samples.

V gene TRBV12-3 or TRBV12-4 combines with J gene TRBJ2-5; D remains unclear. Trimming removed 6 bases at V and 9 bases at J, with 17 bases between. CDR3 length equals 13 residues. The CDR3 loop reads CASSPGSTRAQYF. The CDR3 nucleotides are TGTGCCAGCAGCCCCGGATCGACAAGGGCCCAGTACTTC.

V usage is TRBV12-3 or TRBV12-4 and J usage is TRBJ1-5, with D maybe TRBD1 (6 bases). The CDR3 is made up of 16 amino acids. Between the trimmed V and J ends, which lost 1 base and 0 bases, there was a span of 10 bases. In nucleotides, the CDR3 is TGTGCCAGCAGTTTAGGGATAGGGGGTAGCAATCAGCCCCAGCATTTT. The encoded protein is CASSLGIGGSNQPQHF.

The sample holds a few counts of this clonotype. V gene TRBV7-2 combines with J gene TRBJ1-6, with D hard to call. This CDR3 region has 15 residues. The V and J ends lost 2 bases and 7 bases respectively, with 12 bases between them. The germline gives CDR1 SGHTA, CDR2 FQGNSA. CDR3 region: CASSLLPDGNSPLHF. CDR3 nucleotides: TGTGCCAGCAGCTTACTCCCGGACGGAAATTCACCCCTCCACTTT.

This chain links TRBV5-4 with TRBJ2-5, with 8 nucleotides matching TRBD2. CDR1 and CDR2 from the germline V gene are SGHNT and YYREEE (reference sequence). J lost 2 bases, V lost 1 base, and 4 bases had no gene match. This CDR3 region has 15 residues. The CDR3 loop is CASSLTGTRQETQYF. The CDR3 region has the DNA TGTGCCAGCAGCTTGACCGGGACTAGACAAGAGACCCAGTACTTC.

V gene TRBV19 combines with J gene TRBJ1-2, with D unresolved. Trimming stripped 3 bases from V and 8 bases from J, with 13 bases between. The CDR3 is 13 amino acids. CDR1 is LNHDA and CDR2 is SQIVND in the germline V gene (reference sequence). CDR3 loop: CASSIRAGGGYTF. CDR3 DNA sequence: TGTGCCAGTAGTATTCGGGCAGGAGGCGGCTACACCTTC. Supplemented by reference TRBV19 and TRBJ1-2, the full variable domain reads DGGITQSPKYLFRKEGQNVTLSCEQNLNHDAMYWYRQDPGQGLRLIYYSQIVNDFQKGDIAEGYSVSREKKESFPLTVTSAQKNPTAFYLCASSIRAGGGYTFGSGTRLTVV.

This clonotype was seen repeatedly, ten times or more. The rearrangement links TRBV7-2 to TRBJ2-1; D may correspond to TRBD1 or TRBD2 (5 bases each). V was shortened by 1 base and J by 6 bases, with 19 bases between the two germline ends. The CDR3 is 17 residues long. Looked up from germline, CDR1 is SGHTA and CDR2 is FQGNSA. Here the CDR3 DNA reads TGTGCCAGCAGCTTAGTTTATGGGGGTGGTAGCTTCAATGAGCAGTTCTTC. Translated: CASSLVYGGGSFNEQFF.

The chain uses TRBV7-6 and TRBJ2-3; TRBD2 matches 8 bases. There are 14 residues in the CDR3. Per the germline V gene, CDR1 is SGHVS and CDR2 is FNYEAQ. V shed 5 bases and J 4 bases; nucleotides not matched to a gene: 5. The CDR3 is CASSGGTRSDTQYF. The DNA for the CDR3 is TGTGCCAGCAGCGGGGGGACTAGATCAGATACGCAGTATTTT.

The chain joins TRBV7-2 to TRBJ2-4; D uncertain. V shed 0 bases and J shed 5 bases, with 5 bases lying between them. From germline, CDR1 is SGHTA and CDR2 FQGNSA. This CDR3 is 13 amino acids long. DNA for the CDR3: TGTGCCAGCAGCTTAGCCGCGCAAAACATTCAGTACTTC. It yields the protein CASSLAAQNIQYF.

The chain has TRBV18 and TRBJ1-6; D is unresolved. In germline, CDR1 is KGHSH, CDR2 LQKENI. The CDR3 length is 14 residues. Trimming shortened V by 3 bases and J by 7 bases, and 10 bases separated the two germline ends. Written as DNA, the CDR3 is TGTGCCAGCTCACCTACGGCCTTAAATTCACCCCTCCACTTT. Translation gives CASSPTALNSPLHF.

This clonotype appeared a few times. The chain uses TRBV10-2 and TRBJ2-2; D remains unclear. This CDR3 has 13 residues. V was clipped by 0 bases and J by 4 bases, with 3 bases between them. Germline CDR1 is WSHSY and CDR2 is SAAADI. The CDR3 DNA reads TGCGCCAGCAGTGAGTCCCCCACCGGGGAGCTGTTTTTT. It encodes CASSESPTGELFF.

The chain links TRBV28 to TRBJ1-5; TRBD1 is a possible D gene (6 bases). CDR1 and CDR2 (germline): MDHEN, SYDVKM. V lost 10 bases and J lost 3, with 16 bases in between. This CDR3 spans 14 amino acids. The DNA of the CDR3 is TGTGCCACCATGAGGGGGGGGCTCAATCAGCCCCAGCATTTT. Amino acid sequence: CATMRGGLNQPQHF.

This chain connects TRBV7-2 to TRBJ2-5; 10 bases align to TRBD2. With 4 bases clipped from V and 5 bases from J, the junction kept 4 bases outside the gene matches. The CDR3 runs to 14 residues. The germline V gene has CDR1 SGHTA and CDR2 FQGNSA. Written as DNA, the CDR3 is TGTGCCAGCAGCTCTCAGACTAGCGGGGAGACCCAGTACTTC. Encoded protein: CASSSQTSGETQYF.

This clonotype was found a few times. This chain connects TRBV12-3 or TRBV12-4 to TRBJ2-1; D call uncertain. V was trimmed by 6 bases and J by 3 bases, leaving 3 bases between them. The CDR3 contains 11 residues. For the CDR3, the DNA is TGTGCCAGCAGAAACTACAATGAGCAGTTCTTC. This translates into CASRNYNEQFF.

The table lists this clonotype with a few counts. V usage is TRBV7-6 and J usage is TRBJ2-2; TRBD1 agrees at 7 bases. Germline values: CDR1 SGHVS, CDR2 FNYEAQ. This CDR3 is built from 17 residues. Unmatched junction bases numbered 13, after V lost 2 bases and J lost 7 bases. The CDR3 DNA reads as TGTGCCAGCAGCTTAAGTCCCTACAGGGGTGGAGGCGGGGAGCTGTTTTTT. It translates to CASSLSPYRGGGGELFF.

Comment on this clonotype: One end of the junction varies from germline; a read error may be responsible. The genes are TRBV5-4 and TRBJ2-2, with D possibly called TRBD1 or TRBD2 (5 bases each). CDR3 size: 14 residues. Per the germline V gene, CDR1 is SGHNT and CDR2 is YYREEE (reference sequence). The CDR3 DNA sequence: TGTGCCAGCAGCTCGCGAGGGGCCACCGGGGAGCCGTTTTTT. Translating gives CASSSRGATGEPFF.

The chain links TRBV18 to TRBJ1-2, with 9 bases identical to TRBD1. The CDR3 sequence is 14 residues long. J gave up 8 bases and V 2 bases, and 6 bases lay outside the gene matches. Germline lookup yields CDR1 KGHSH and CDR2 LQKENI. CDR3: CASSPGQGTEGYTF. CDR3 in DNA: TGTGCCAGCTCACCAGGACAGGGGACGGAGGGCTACACCTTC.

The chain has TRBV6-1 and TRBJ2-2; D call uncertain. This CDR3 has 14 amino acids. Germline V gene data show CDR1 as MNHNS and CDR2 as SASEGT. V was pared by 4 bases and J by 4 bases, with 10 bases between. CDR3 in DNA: TGTGCCAGCAGTGGCACCAGTATCACCGGGGAGCTGTTTTTT. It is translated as CASSGTSITGELFF.